This is a list of T cell receptor beta chains from one sample in a study of blood T cells in healthy people across ages. TCRdb independently ran MiXCR on the 5' RACE reads; one entry per CDR3 protein. The sample contains roughly 900,000 distinct CDR3 sequences, 29% of which appear only once. The sample was blood. These receptors all come from an elderly woman in good health. The CDR3 runs from the conserved cysteine through the conserved F or W. The D gene is left open where the match is weak. A clone size is listed for some rows: how often the clone was seen (once, few, many), or a class if it is expanded.

J | V | D | size | DNA | CDR3
TRBJ1-5 | TRBV3-1 | - | - | TGTGCCAGCAGCAGAACTCGTGATAAGCCCCAGCATTTT | CASSRTRDKPQHF
TRBJ2-1 | TRBV20-1 | - | - | TGCAGTGCTTTCCGGTACAATGAGCAGTTCTTC | CSAFRYNEQFF
TRBJ2-1 | TRBV6-6 | TRBD1 | - | TGTGCCAGCAGTCGCTCCGGGACAGGCTTGGGTTACAGTGAGCAGTTCTTC | CASSRSGTGLGYSEQFF
TRBJ2-1 | TRBV5-1 | - | - | TGCGCCAGCAGCCTGCCAGAGCCGGGACGACGGTTCTTC | CASSLPEPGRRFF
TRBJ2-3 | TRBV7-8 | - | many | TGTGCCAGCAGCTGGGCGGGGATCACAGATACGCAGTATTTT | CASSWAGITDTQYF
TRBJ2-3 | TRBV27 | - | many | TGTGCCAGCAGTACCATAGGGGTAGTTCGGACCACAGATACGCAGTATTTT | CASSTIGVVRTTDTQYF
TRBJ2-7 | TRBV6-2/TRBV6-3 | TRBD1 | many | TGTGCCAGCAGCTTCCCCGACAGGGCCTACGAGCAGTACTTC | CASSFPDRAYEQYF
TRBJ2-7 | TRBV5-1 | TRBD1 | - | TGCGCCAGCAGCCTCGGACAGGGGGCGGGGGAGATCCAGTACTTC | CASSLGQGAGEIQYF
TRBJ2-2 | TRBV4-3 | TRBD2 | - | TGCGCCAGCAGCCTGACGCGGGGGGGACCGAACACCGGGGAGCTGTTTTTT | CASSLTRGGPNTGELFF
TRBJ1-2 | TRBV11-2 | TRBD1 | few | TGTGCCAGCAGCTTAGAGGCCGCGACAGGGCTCTACACCTTC | CASSLEAATGLYTF
TRBJ1-6 | TRBV6-5 | - | few | TGTGCCAGCAGTTACTCGTCTCTTGGATCGAGCTCCTATAATTCACCCCTCCACTTT | CASSYSSLGSSSYNSPLHF
TRBJ2-2 | TRBV12-3/TRBV12-4 | TRBD1 | - | TGTGCCAGCAGTCGACAGGGTTTTGTCGTGGAGCTGTTTTTT | CASSRQGFVVELFF
TRBJ2-4 | TRBV7-2 | - | - | TGTGCCAGCAGCCCCCGGACAACGGGGAGCATTCAGTACTTC | CASSPRTTGSIQYF
TRBJ2-5 | TRBV24-1 | TRBD2 | - | TGTGCCACCAGTGACCCCCGGGACCGCGGGGGAGAGACCCAGTACTTC | CATSDPRDRGGETQYF
TRBJ2-7 | TRBV5-1 | TRBD2 | many | TGCGCCAGCAGCGACGGGACTAGCGGCCTGTACGAGCAGTACTTC | CASSDGTSGLYEQYF
TRBJ2-3 | TRBV27 | TRBD2 | many | TGTGCCAGCAGCCTGACTAGCGGGGGGACCGCAGATACGCAGTATTTT | CASSLTSGGTADTQYF
TRBJ2-1 | TRBV3-1 | - | many | TGTGCCAGCAGCCACCAGGGTCACAATGAGCAGTTCTTC | CASSHQGHNEQFF
TRBJ1-5 | TRBV7-2 | - | - | TGTGCCAGCAGCTACGTTCAGGATCAGCCCCAGCATTTT | CASSYVQDQPQHF
TRBJ1-2 | TRBV19 | TRBD1 | few | TGTGCCAGTAAAGTCTCAGGGGGCTATGGCTACACCTTC | CASKVSGGYGYTF
TRBJ1-1 | TRBV25-1 | - | - | TGTGCCAGGCCGTGGATTGAAGCTTTCTTT | CARPWIEAFF
TRBJ1-1 | TRBV7-9 | TRBD1 | many | TGTGCCAGCAGCCCCCGACAGGGAGATGGGACTGAAGCTTTCTTT | CASSPRQGDGTEAFF
TRBJ2-7 | TRBV3-1 | - | many | TGTGCCAGCAGCCCAGCCGGGACTCAGGACTCCTACGAGCAGTACTTC | CASSPAGTQDSYEQYF
TRBJ1-5 | TRBV6-2/TRBV6-3 | TRBD1 | - | TGTGCCAGCACGGGGACAGGGGGCATAGTCCCCAATCAGCCCCAGCATTTT | CASTGTGGIVPNQPQHF
TRBJ1-5 | TRBV6-2/TRBV6-3 | TRBD1 | - | TGTGCCAGCAGCCTCCCACAGGGGGCAGGGAGCAATCAGCCCCAGCATTTT | CASSLPQGAGSNQPQHF
TRBJ2-5 | TRBV4-2 | TRBD2 | many | TGTGCCAGCAGCCGTAGCGGGGGGGCTTCAGAGACCCAGTACTTC | CASSRSGGASETQYF
TRBJ1-2 | TRBV13 | - | few | TGTGCCAGCAGCTTAAAGGCGCGCGCCGGCTACACCTTC | CASSLKARAGYTF
TRBJ1-2 | TRBV30 | - | - | TGTGCCTGGTCTCTCTCCGGGGTGCGGGGCTACACCTTC | CAWSLSGVRGYTF
TRBJ1-1 | TRBV11-2 | - | - | TGTGCCAGCAGCTTAGTTTACAGGGATGGGAACACTGAAGCTTTCTTT | CASSLVYRDGNTEAFF